The present TCR beta chain was sequenced within a study of blood T cell repertoires in COVID-19. TCRdb's table, derived via immunoSEQ multiplex PCR, lists solely in-frame clones and lacks some. In the table there are about 270,000 clones, around 89% of which are singletons. Material: PBMCs or T cells enriched from blood (not recorded which). The source of this sequence is a woman between 50 and 59 years old who had recovered from COVID-19.

The CDR3 bases are TGTGCCAGCATGGTAGCGGGAGCCGGAGAGACCCAGTACTTC. This sequence encodes CASMVAGAGETQYF. The chain combines TRBV6-5 with TRBJ2-5; 9 bases map to TRBD2. V was clipped by 7 bases and J by 4 bases; unmatched bases: 7. Looked up from germline, CDR1 is MNHEY and CDR2 is SVGAGI. The CDR3 totals 14 residues.